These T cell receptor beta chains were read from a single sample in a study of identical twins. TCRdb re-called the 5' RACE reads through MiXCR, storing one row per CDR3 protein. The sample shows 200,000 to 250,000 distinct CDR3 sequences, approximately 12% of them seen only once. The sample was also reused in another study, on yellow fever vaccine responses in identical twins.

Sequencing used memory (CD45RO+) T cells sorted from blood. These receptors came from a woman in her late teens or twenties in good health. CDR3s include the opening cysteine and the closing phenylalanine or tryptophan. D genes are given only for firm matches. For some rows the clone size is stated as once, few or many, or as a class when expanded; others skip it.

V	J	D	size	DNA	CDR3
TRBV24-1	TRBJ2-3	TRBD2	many	TGTGCCACCAGCTCACTGGGAGGGCCGAGCACAGATACGCAGTATTTT	CATSSLGGPSTDTQYF
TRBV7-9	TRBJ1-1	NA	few	TGTGCCAGCAGCTTTGAAGGCACTGAAGCTTTCTTT	CASSFEGTEAFF
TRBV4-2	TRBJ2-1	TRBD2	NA	TGTGCCAGCAGCCAAGATCTATCCGAAGCGGGAGGGCAGTTCTTC	CASSQDLSEAGGQFF
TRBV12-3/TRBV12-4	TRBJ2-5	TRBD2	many	TGTGCCAGCAGCCTAGCGGGGAAGACCCAGTACTTC	CASSLAGKTQYF
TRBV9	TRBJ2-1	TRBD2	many	TGTGCCAGCAGCCCACAGCGGGGGGGCTTCCATGAGCAGTTCTTC	CASSPQRGGFHEQFF
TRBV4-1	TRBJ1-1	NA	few	TGCGCCAGCAGCCAAGAAGGGGGACCTAACACTGAAGCTTTCTTT	CASSQEGGPNTEAFF
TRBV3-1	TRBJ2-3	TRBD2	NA	TGTGCCAGCAGCCGACAGACTAGCGGGGAAAGCACAGATACGCAGTATTTT	CASSRQTSGESTDTQYF
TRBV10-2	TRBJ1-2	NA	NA	TGCGCCAGCAGTGAGTCGGTGGGCGGCTACACCTTC	CASSESVGGYTF
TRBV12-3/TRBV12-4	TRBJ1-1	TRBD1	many	TGTGCCAGCAGTCAGGGGGAAGGCACTGAAGCTTTCTTT	CASSQGEGTEAFF
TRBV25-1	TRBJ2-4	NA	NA	TGTGCCAGCAGTGAATTAGGTAGCGGAGTAGCCAAAAACATTCAGTACTTC	CASSELGSGVAKNIQYF
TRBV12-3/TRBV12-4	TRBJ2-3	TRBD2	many	TGTGCCAGCAAAGAAGCGGGGTCCACAGATACGCAGTATTTT	CASKEAGSTDTQYF
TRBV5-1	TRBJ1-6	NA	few	TGCGCCAGCAGCTTGGTACCTGACACAAGTTCACCCCTCCACTTT	CASSLVPDTSSPLHF
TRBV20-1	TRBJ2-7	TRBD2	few	TGCAGTGCTAGAACCCCAAGCGGGAGGGCGGGGTTC	CSARTPSGRAGF
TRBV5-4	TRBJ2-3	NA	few	TGTGCCAGCAGTCTTAGTGGGAGTGCGGTAGATACGCAGTATTTT	CASSLSGSAVDTQYF
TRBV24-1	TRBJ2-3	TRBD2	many	TGTGCCACCAGTGATAGGGAGCGGGGTGGCACAGATACGCAGTATTTT	CATSDRERGGTDTQYF
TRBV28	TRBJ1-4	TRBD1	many	TGTGCCAGCAGGGGGGACAGTAATGAAAAACTGTTTTTT	CASRGDSNEKLFF
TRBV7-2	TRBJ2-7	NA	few	TGTGCCAGCAGCTTAGTCCCGGCGTTAGCCTACGAGCAGTACTTC	CASSLVPALAYEQYF
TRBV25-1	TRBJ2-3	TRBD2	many	TGTGCCAGCACGCCTAGCGGGACCGGGGGAACACACACAGATACGCAGTATTTT	CASTPSGTGGTHTDTQYF
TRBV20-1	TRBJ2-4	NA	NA	TGCAGTGCTAGTGGAGGTGGGGGCAACATTCAGTACTTC	CSASGGGGNIQYF
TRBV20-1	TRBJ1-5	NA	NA	TGCAGTGCTAGTGGGCGGCTCAATCAGCCCCAGCATTTT	CSASGRLNQPQHF
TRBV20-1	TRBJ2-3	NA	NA	TGCAGTGCTAGAGATCCATCAGATACGCAGTATTTT	CSARDPSDTQYF
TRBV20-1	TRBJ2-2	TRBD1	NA	TGCAGTGCTAGACTTGAGGCAGGGGGCCTATACACCGGGGAGCTGTTTTTT	CSARLEAGGLYTGELFF
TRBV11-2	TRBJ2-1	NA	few	TGTGCCAGCAGCTTAGGGGGTGGGTCGGGGGTTTACAATGAGCAGTTCTTC	CASSLGGGSGVYNEQFF
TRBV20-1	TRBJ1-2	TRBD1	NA	TGCAGTGCTAGCATCCAGGACAGGGCTTATGGCTACACCTTC	CSASIQDRAYGYTF
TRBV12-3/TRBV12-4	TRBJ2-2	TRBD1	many	TGTGCCAGCAGTTTGTTCCAGGGGGCCGTGAACACCGGGGAGCTGTTTTTT	CASSLFQGAVNTGELFF
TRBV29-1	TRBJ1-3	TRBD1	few	TGCAGCGTTTCCAGGGGGCCTGGAAACACCATATATTTT	CSVSRGPGNTIYF
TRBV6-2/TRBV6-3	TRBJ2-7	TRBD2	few	TGTGCCAGCAGTTCCCGGGGGGGAGGCCTATCCTACGAGCAGTACTTC	CASSSRGGGLSYEQYF
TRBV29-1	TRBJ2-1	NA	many	TGCAGCGTTGATCGGGCGGGAAGCTCCTACAATGAGCAGTTCTTC	CSVDRAGSSYNEQFF
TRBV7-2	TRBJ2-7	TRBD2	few	TGTGCCAGCAGCCCTTGGGGCGGGAGAAGCCCCTACGAGCAGTACTTC	CASSPWGGRSPYEQYF
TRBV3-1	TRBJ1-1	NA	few	TGTGCCAGCACCTCTACGCACAGGCTGTTACCCGAAGCTTTCTTT	CASTSTHRLLPEAFF
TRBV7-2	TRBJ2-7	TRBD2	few	TGTGCCAGCAGCGCCCGACTAGCTTACGAGCAGTACTTC	CASSARLAYEQYF
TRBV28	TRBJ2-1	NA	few	TGTGCCAGCAGTTTAGTCCCCCTTTTACGCAATGAGCAGTTCTTC	CASSLVPLLRNEQFF
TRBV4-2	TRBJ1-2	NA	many	TGTGCCAGCAGCCTCGTGGGGGGCTATGGCTACACCTTC	CASSLVGGYGYTF
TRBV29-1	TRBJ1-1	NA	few	TGCAGCGTTGATAGGACCCTAGGCAACGCGGACACTGAAGCTTTCTTT	CSVDRTLGNADTEAFF
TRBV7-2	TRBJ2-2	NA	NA	TGTGCCAGCAGCTTAGGTTCCGCAATCGGCACCGGGGAGCTGTTTTTT	CASSLGSAIGTGELFF
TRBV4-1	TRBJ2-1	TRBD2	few	TGCGCCAGCAGCCAGACTAGCGGGAGATGGAATGAGCAGTTCTTC	CASSQTSGRWNEQFF
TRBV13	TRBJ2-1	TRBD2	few	TGTGCCAGCAGCGTCGGGACTAGCGGGGGGCTAAGCTCCTACAATGAGCAGTTCTTC	CASSVGTSGGLSSYNEQFF
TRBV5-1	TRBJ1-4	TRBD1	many	TGCGCCAGCAGAAATACCGGGACAGGGGGTGAAAAACTGTTTTTT	CASRNTGTGGEKLFF
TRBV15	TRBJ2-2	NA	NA	TGTGCCACCAGCAGACCCTACACCGGGGAGCTGTTTTTT	CATSRPYTGELFF
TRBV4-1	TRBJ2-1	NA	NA	TGCGCCAGCAGCCAAGGTACCTATAGTGAGCAGTTCTTC	CASSQGTYSEQFF
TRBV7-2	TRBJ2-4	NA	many	TGTGCCAGCAGCCTATCGGCAGGGGAAATTCTAGCCAAAAACATTCAGTACTTC	CASSLSAGEILAKNIQYF
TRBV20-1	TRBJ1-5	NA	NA	TGCAGTGCTAGGAGGTCCCTCAATCAGCCCCAGCATTTT	CSARRSLNQPQHF
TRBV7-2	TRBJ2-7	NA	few	TGTGCCAGCAGCTTTGAGACAACTAGATACGAGCAGTACTTC	CASSFETTRYEQYF
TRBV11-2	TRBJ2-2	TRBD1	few	TGTGCCAGCAGCCTCGACAGGGGAGGCACCGGGGAGCTGTTTTTT	CASSLDRGGTGELFF
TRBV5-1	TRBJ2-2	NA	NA	TGCGCCAGCAGCTCCTCGGCAGCCGGGGGCGGGGAGCTGTTTTTT	CASSSSAAGGGELFF
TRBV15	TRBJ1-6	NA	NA	TGTGCCACCAGCAGAGAGAATTCACCCCTCCACTTT	CATSRENSPLHF
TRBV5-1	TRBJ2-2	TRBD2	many	TGCGCCAGCAGCTGGATAGCGGGAGATCCCGGGGAGCTGTTTTTT	CASSWIAGDPGELFF
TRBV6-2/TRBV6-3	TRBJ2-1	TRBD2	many	TGTGCCAGCACCCCCTCGACTCGACCGGGGGGGCAGTTCTTC	CASTPSTRPGGQFF
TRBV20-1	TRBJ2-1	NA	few	TGCAGTGCTAGTGACGGGGGTAGCTCCTACAATGAGCAGTTCTTC	CSASDGGSSYNEQFF
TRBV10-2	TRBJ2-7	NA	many	TGCGCCAGCAGGAACAGCTACGAGCAGTACTTC	CASRNSYEQYF
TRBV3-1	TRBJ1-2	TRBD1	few	TGTGCCAGCAGCCCGAAGTTCACAGGGGGCTCCTATGGCTACACCTTC	CASSPKFTGGSYGYTF
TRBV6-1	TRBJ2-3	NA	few	TGTGCCAGCAGCCCGGACTGGAACACAGATACGCAGTATTTT	CASSPDWNTDTQYF
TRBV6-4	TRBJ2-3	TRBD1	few	TGTGCCAGCAGTGACGGGACAGGGGGCCTTGATACGCAGTATTTT	CASSDGTGGLDTQYF
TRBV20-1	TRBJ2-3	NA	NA	TGCAGTGCTTTGACCGGGACCAGGAAGGCAGATACGCAGTATTTT	CSALTGTRKADTQYF
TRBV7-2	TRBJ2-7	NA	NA	TGTGCCAGCAGCTCAGCAGACAGGACCTACGAGCAGTACTTC	CASSSADRTYEQYF